This T cell receptor beta chain was sequenced in a study of T cell responses to AZD1222 COVID-19 vaccine. Method: immunoSEQ multiplex PCR; TCRdb's copy keeps in-frame clones and lacks some. The repertoire includes approximately 200,000 clones, roughly nine tenths of them detected once, and around 3.7% sits in the top ten. V lost 1 base, J lost 8 bases, and 5 bases stayed unmatched. From germline, CDR1 is SGHTA and CDR2 FQGNSA. CDR3 length equals 15 residues. Pooling of second doses given at about 4 or about 12 weeks was done. The sequence was collected from an adult who received the AZD1222 COVID-19 vaccine. Material: peripheral blood, obtained 28 days after the second AZD1222 dose. The V call is TRBV7-2, the J call TRBJ1-4; 9 nucleotides match TRBD1. The CDR3 region has the DNA TGTGCCAGCAGCTTAGACAGGGGGCGAAACGAAAAACTGTTTTTT. Residues: CASSLDRGRNEKLFF.